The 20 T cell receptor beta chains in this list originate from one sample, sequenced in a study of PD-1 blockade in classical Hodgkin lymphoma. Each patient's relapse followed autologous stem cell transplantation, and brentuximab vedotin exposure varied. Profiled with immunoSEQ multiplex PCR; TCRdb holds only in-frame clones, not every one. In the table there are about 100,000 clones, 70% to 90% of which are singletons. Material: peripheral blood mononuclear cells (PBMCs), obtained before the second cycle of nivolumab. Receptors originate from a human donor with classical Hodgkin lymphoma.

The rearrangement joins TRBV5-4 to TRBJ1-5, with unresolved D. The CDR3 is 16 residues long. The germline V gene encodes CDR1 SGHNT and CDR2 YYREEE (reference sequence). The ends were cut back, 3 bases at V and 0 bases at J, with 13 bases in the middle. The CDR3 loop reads CASSSYTAYSNQPQHF. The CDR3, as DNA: TGTGCCAGCAGCTCCTACACAGCTTATAGCAATCAGCCCCAGCATTTT. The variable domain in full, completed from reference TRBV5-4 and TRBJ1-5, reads ETGVTQSPTHLIKTRGQQVTLRCSSQSGHNTVSWYQQALGQGPQFIFQYYREEENGRGNFPPRFSGLQFPNYSSELNVNALELDDSALYLCASSSYTAYSNQPQHFGDGTRLSIL.

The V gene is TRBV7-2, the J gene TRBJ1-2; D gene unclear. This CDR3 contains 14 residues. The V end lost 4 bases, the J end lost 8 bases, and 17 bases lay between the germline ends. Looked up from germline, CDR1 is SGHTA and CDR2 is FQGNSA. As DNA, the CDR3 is TGTGCCAGCAGCTCATCTGGGGTAGGAAGGGGCTACACCTTC. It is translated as CASSSSGVGRGYTF.

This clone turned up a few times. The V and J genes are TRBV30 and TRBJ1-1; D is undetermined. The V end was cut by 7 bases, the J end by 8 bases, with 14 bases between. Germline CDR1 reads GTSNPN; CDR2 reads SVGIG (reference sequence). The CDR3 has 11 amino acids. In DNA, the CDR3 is TGTGCCTTAACCGAGCGTTTGGAAGCTTTCTTT. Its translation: CALTERLEAFF.

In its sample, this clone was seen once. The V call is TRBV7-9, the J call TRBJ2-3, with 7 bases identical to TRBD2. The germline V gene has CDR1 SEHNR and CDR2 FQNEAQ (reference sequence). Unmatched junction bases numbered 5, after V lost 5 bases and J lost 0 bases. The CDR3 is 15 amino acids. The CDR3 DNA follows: TGTGCCAGCAGCAATCGCGGGGGTAGCACAGATACGCAGTATTTT. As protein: CASSNRGGSTDTQYF. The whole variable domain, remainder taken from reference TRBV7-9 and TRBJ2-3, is DTGVSQNPRHKITKRGQNVTFRCDPISEHNRLYWYRQTLGQGPEFLTYFQNEAQLEKSRLLSDRFSAERPKGSFSTLEIQRTEQGDSAMYLCASSNRGGSTDTQYFGPGTRLTVL.

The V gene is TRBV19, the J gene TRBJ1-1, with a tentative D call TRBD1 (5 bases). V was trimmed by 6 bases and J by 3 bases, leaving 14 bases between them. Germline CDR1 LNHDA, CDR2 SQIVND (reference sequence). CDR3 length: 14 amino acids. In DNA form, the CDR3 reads TGTGCCAGTAGACGGCAGGGTGGGGACACTGAAGCTTTCTTT. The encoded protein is CASRRQGGDTEAFF.

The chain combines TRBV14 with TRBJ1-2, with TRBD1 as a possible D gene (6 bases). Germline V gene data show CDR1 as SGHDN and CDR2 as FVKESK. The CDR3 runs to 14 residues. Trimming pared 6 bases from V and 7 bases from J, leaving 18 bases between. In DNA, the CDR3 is TGTGCCAGCAGTCTATCAATCAGGGGATCTGGCTACACCTTC. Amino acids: CASSLSIRGSGYTF.

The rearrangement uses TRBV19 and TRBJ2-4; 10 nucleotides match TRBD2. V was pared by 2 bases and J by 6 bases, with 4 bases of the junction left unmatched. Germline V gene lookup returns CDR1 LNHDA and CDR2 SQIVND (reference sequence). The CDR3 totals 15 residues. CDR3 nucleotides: TGTGCCAGTAGTATATCTAGCGGGGGACTAAACATTCAGTACTTC. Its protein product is CASSISSGGLNIQYF.

The CDR3 loop reads CASRSGGSATEAFF. The CDR3 DNA sequence: TGTGCCAGCAGATCTGGCGGTTCGGCCACTGAAGCTTTCTTT. The chain employs TRBV27 and TRBJ1-1; D gene ambiguous. This CDR3 comprises 14 residues. Trimming cost V 6 bases and J 4 bases, with 15 bases left between them. Germline CDR1 is MNHEY and CDR2 is SMNVEV (reference sequence).

The CDR3 loop reads CASSLSQDRYQFF. CDR3 in DNA: TGTGCCAGCAGTTTAAGCCAAGATCGATATCAGTTCTTC. The V and J genes are TRBV28 and TRBJ2-1; D ambiguous. Trimming took 2 bases from V and 13 from J, leaving 15 bases between them. This CDR3 region has 13 residues. Germline CDR1 is MDHEN and CDR2 is SYDVKM.

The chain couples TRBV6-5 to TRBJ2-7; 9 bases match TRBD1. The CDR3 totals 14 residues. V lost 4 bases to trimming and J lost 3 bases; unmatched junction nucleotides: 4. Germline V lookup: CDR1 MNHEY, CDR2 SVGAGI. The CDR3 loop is CASSSDRGNYEQYF. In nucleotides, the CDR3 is TGTGCCAGCAGTTCGGACAGGGGCAACTACGAGCAGTACTTC.

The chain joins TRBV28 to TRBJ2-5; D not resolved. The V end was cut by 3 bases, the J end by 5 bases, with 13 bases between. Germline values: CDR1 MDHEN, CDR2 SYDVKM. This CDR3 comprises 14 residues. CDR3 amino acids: CASSLNLEWETQYF. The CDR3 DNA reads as TGTGCCAGCAGTTTGAACCTCGAATGGGAGACCCAGTACTTC.

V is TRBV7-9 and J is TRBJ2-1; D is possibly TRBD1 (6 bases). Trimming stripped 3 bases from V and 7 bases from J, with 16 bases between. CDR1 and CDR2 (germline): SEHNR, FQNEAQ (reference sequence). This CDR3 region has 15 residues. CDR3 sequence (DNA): TGTGCCAGCAGCTTGGGGCCAGGGGATGGGAATGAGCAGTTCTTC. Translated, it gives CASSLGPGDGNEQFF.

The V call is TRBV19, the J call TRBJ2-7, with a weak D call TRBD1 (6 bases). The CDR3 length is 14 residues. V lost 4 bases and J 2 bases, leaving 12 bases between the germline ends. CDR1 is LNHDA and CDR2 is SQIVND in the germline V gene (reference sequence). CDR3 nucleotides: TGTGCCAGTAGTACTCCGGGACATACCTACGAGCAGTACTTC. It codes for CASSTPGHTYEQYF.

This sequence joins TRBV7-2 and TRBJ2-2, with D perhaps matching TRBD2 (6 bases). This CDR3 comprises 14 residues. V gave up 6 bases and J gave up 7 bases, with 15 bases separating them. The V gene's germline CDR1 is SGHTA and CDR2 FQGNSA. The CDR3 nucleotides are TGTGCCAGCAGTCCCCCGGGGGTTCGCGGGGAGCTGTTTTTT. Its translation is CASSPPGVRGELFF.

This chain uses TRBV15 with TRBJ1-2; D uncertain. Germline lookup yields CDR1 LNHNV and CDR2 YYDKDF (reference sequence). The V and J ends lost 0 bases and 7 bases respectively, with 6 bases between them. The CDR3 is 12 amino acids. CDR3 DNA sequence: TGTGCCACCAGCAGAGATGGCGCTGGCTACACCTTC. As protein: CATSRDGAGYTF.

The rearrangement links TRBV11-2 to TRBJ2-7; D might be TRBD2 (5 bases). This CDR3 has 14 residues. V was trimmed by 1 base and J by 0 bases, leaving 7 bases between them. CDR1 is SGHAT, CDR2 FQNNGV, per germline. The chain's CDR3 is CASSLVRDSYEQYF. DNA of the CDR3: TGTGCCAGCAGCTTAGTCCGGGACTCCTACGAGCAGTACTTC.

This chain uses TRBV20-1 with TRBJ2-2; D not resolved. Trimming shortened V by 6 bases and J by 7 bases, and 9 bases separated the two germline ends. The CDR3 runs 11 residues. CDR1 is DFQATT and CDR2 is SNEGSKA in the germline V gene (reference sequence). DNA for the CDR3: TGCAGTGCGCGGCGTGGCGGGGAGCTGTTTTTT. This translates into CSARRGGELFF.

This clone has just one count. CDR3 residues: CASSLGSVGARQPQHF. The CDR3 DNA reads TGTGCCAGCAGCTTAGGGTCGGTGGGGGCGCGTCAGCCCCAGCATTTT. The chain has TRBV7-9 and TRBJ1-5, with a tentative D call TRBD1 (6 bases). CDR1 and CDR2 from the germline V gene are SEHNR and FQNEAQ (reference sequence). The V gene lost 1 base and the J gene lost 6 bases, with 16 bases spanning the gap. The length of the CDR3 is 16 residues. The variable domain in full, completed from reference TRBV7-9 and TRBJ1-5, reads DTGVSQNPRHKITKRGQNVTFRCDPISEHNRLYWYRQTLGQGPEFLTYFQNEAQLEKSRLLSDRFSAERPKGSFSTLEIQRTEQGDSAMYLCASSLGSVGARQPQHFGDGTRLSIL.

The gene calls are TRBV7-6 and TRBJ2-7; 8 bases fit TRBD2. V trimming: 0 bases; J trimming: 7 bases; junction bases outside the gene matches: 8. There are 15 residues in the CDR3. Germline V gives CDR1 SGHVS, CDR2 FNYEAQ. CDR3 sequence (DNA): TGTGCCAGCAGCTTAGCGTCAGGACTAGCCGGTGAGCAGTACTTC. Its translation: CASSLASGLAGEQYF.

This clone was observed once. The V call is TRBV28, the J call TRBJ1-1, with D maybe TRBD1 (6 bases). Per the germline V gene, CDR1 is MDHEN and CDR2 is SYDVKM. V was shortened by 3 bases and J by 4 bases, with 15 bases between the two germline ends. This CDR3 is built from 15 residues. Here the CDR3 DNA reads TGTGCCAGCAGTTTCTCCCAGGGGTTGAGCACTGAAGCTTTCTTT. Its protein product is CASSFSQGLSTEAFF.